This is a list of T cell receptor beta chains from one sample in a study of early T cells in non-severe SARS-CoV-2 infection. MiXCR, run by TCRdb on the 5' RACE reads, gives a single entry per CDR3 protein. The sample yields tens of thousands of distinct CDR3 sequences, under 15% seen once. Sequenced sample: whole blood. These receptors were collected from an adult who was a healthcare worker with PCR-confirmed SARS-CoV-2 infection or an uninfected control (not recorded which). Both conserved end residues are part of each CDR3. A D gene is named only where the DNA matches it firmly. Rows may omit the clone size; those that give it use once, few, many or a size class.

j_call clone_size d_call v_call cdr3_nt cdr3_aa
TRBJ2-7 NA TRBD2 TRBV12-3/TRBV12-4 TGTGCCAGCAGTCCTAGCGGGCGCTCCTACGAGCAGTACTTC CASSPSGRSYEQYF
TRBJ2-5 few NA TRBV7-2 TGTGCCAGCAGCTTGGGGGTTTTGGCGGGGACCCAAGAGACCCAGTACTTC CASSLGVLAGTQETQYF
TRBJ2-5 few NA TRBV6-2/TRBV6-3 TGTGCCAGCAGTTACGCGGGGACAATCCAAGAGACCCAGTACTTC CASSYAGTIQETQYF
TRBJ1-1 few TRBD1 TRBV7-9 TGTGCCAGCAGGGGGACAGGGGTGAACACTGAAGCTTTCTTT CASRGTGVNTEAFF
TRBJ2-3 NA TRBD2 TRBV2 TGTGCCAGCAGGACTAGCGGGGGGCCCACAGATACGCAGTATTTT CASRTSGGPTDTQYF
TRBJ1-2 many TRBD1 TRBV5-1 TGCGCCAGCAGCGAGGGACAGGGGGCTTCATATGGCTACACCTTC CASSEGQGASYGYTF
TRBJ1-6 many TRBD1 TRBV20-1 TGCAGTGCTAGCGCAGCCGGGACAGCAAGGGCAACCCTCCACTTT CSASAAGTARATLHF
TRBJ2-3 few TRBD2 TRBV20-1 TGCAGTGCTACTCCTAGCGGGGAAGATACGCAGTATTTT CSATPSGEDTQYF
TRBJ2-7 few TRBD1 TRBV10-3 TGTGCCACCGAGGGACAGTCCTACGAGCAGTACTTC CATEGQSYEQYF
TRBJ1-5 NA NA TRBV12-3/TRBV12-4 TGTGCCAGCAGTCCGGCCGGGGGAGGCAATCAGCCCCAGCATTTT CASSPAGGGNQPQHF
TRBJ2-7 few NA TRBV12-3/TRBV12-4 TGTGCCAGCAGTCTGAAGTTTGACGAGCAGTACTTC CASSLKFDEQYF
TRBJ2-5 many TRBD2 TRBV4-2 TGTGCCAGCAGCCAAAGGACTAGCGGGGCAGAGACCCAGTACTTC CASSQRTSGAETQYF
TRBJ2-3 few NA TRBV18 TGTGCCAGCTCACCAGTTTTTGGGACAAAACCAGATACGCAGTATTTT CASSPVFGTKPDTQYF
TRBJ2-7 NA NA TRBV20-1 TGCAGTGCTAGGCAGGGCTACGAGCAGTACTTC CSARQGYEQYF
TRBJ2-1 few TRBD1 TRBV2 TGTGCCAGCAGCCGGGACAGGGGGCATCCGTGGAATGAGCAGTTCTTC CASSRDRGHPWNEQFF
TRBJ2-3 many NA TRBV9 TGTGCCAGCAGCTCACGACAGTCCACAGATACGCAGTATTTT CASSSRQSTDTQYF
TRBJ1-1 NA NA TRBV20-1 TGCAGTGCTCTCAGGGGACTGAACACTGAAGCTTTCTTT CSALRGLNTEAFF
TRBJ2-3 few NA TRBV7-2 TGTGCCAGCAGCGGAATCCGAGATACGCAGTATTTT CASSGIRDTQYF
TRBJ2-3 few TRBD2 TRBV12-3/TRBV12-4 TGTGCCAGCAGTTTCGGCGGGGGAAGCACAGATACGCAGTATTTT CASSFGGGSTDTQYF
TRBJ1-1 many TRBD1 TRBV5-1 TGCGCCAGCAGCTCTGGGACAGGAGGGACCAGTAACACTGAAGCTTTCTTT CASSSGTGGTSNTEAFF
TRBJ1-1 NA NA TRBV4-1 TGCGCCAGCAGCCAAGAGGGGCGTGGGGTTACTGAAGCTTTCTTT CASSQEGRGVTEAFF
TRBJ2-7 NA NA TRBV30 TGTGCCTGGGCTGAAACTCCAACCTACGAGCAGTACTTC CAWAETPTYEQYF
TRBJ2-3 NA NA TRBV7-2 TGTGCCAGCAGCTTAGGGATCGGGTACCCTAGCACAGATACGCAGTATTTT CASSLGIGYPSTDTQYF
TRBJ1-2 few NA TRBV5-1 TGCGCCAGCAGCTTGGGCCAGCATCTCGGAGGCTACACCTTC CASSLGQHLGGYTF
TRBJ1-4 NA NA TRBV4-1 TGCGCCAGCAGCCAAGATTTTCGGTCCCGGGGGCGTTTGGTTGAAAAACTGTTTTTT CASSQDFRSRGRLVEKLFF
TRBJ1-2 few NA TRBV19 TGTGCCAGTAGTATAGTCCCTCGACAAGTCTATGGCTACACCTTC CASSIVPRQVYGYTF
TRBJ2-3 many NA TRBV5-4 TGTGCCAGCAGCCCTTTGGAGGTCACAGATACGCAGTATTTT CASSPLEVTDTQYF
TRBJ2-5 many NA TRBV6-2/TRBV6-3 TGTGCCAGCAGTCCAAGAATCGGGGCAGGTCCAGAGACCCAGTACTTC CASSPRIGAGPETQYF
TRBJ1-5 many TRBD1 TRBV12-3/TRBV12-4 TGTGCCAGCAGCCCGACAGGGTTCGACGGGCAGCCCCAGCATTTT CASSPTGFDGQPQHF
TRBJ2-1 many NA TRBV7-3 TGTGCCAGCAGCATCAACATCGGGTTACAGCAGTTCTTC CASSINIGLQQFF
TRBJ2-5 few NA TRBV10-1 TGCGCCAGCAGTGAGGCAGGGCCCCAAGAGACCCAGTACTTC CASSEAGPQETQYF
TRBJ1-1 many NA TRBV5-1 TGCGCCAGCAGCTTGGTTGGCACTCTTTACACTGAAGCTTTCTTT CASSLVGTLYTEAFF
TRBJ1-5 NA NA TRBV5-5 TGTGCCAGCAGCTTCGTCGGGAGCAATCAGCCCCAGCATTTT CASSFVGSNQPQHF
TRBJ2-7 NA NA TRBV27 TGTGCCAGCAGTCTCAGAGGGAACGAGCAGTACTTC CASSLRGNEQYF
TRBJ1-5 few NA TRBV12-3/TRBV12-4 TGTGCCAGCAGCCGGACCCAGGGCGGGCAGCCCCAGCATTTT CASSRTQGGQPQHF
TRBJ2-5 many NA TRBV9 TGTGCCAGCAGCGCTCACCTAGCATTC CASSAHLAF
TRBJ1-4 NA NA TRBV10-2 TGCGCCAGCAAGCGTCGTGGGTCGGGGGCAACTAATGAAAAACTGTTTTTT CASKRRGSGATNEKLFF
TRBJ2-5 NA NA TRBV21-1 TGTGCCAGCCCCCGGGACAGGGTGTATAAAGACCAGTACTTC CASPRDRVYKDQYF
TRBJ1-5 many TRBD1 TRBV11-2 TGTGCCAGCAGCTTAGGTACAGGGGTAGGAAATCAGCCCCAGCATTTT CASSLGTGVGNQPQHF
TRBJ2-1 NA TRBD1 TRBV29-1 TGCAGCGTTCTACCACGGACAGGAGAGCAGTTCTTC CSVLPRTGEQFF
TRBJ2-5 few NA TRBV3-1 TGTGCCAGCAGCCAAGACTGGGCGGGCGAGACCCAGTACTTC CASSQDWAGETQYF
TRBJ2-3 NA TRBD2 TRBV4-3 TGCGCCAGCAGCCAAGATAGCGGGGGCTTAGGCACAGATACGCAGTATTTT CASSQDSGGLGTDTQYF
TRBJ1-6 few NA TRBV20-1 TGCAGTGCTCGCCGTGAGAGCTCCTATAATTCACCCCTCCACTTT CSARRESSYNSPLHF
TRBJ2-5 few TRBD2 TRBV10-1 TGCGCCAGCTCCAGGCTAGCGGGGTCCCAAGAGACCCAGTACTTC CASSRLAGSQETQYF
TRBJ1-1 NA NA TRBV7-9 TGTGCCAGCAGCCCCGAGGCGAGGGGCACTGAAGCTTTCTTT CASSPEARGTEAFF
TRBJ2-3 NA TRBD1 TRBV7-2 TGTGCCAGCAGCTTAGGGCAGGGGGCCATAGATACGCAGTATTTT CASSLGQGAIDTQYF
TRBJ2-2 many TRBD1 TRBV30 TGTGCCTGGAGTCGGGGACAGGGTCGCGGCACCGGGGAGCTGTTTTTT CAWSRGQGRGTGELFF
TRBJ2-5 few NA TRBV6-2/TRBV6-3 TGTGCCAGCAGTCGCTCGTCCGAGACAGAAGAGACCCAGTACTTC CASSRSSETEETQYF
TRBJ2-5 few NA TRBV11-2 TGTGCCAGCAGCTTAGAGCCTTGGGAGACCCAGTACTTC CASSLEPWETQYF
TRBJ2-7 few NA TRBV20-1 TGCAGTGCTGGCAGGTCCTACGAGCAGTACTTC CSAGRSYEQYF
TRBJ2-3 few TRBD1 TRBV29-1 TGCAGCGTTGAAGCGGGGGACAGGAGCACAGATACGCAGTATTTT CSVEAGDRSTDTQYF
TRBJ1-3 NA TRBD1 TRBV5-5 TGTGCCAGCAGCCCCCAGTTCGCAGGGGGAAGTGGAAACACCATATATTTT CASSPQFAGGSGNTIYF
TRBJ1-2 few NA TRBV20-1 TGCAGTGCTAGGCCGCAGGTAGGCGGCTACACCTTC CSARPQVGGYTF
TRBJ2-2 NA NA TRBV25-1 TGTGCCAGCAGTGAGAGAGACCCTGGAACCGGGGAGCTGTTTTTT CASSERDPGTGELFF
TRBJ2-2 many NA TRBV7-2 TGTGCCAGCAGCGCTTACGTAGGGACCGGGGAGCTGTTTTTT CASSAYVGTGELFF
TRBJ1-3 NA TRBD1 TRBV30 TGTGCCTGGAGCCCAACAGGGGGTGGAAACACCATATATTTT CAWSPTGGGNTIYF
TRBJ2-1 few NA TRBV7-2 TGTGCCAGCAGCTTCACGACGATCTCCTACAATGAGCAGTTCTTC CASSFTTISYNEQFF
TRBJ1-6 few NA TRBV7-2 TGTGCCAGCAGCCCACCGGGTCTAGGTCGAGGTTCACCCCTCCACTTT CASSPPGLGRGSPLHF
TRBJ2-1 NA NA TRBV2 TGTGCCAGCAGTGCCTTCGGTGAGCAGTTCTTC CASSAFGEQFF